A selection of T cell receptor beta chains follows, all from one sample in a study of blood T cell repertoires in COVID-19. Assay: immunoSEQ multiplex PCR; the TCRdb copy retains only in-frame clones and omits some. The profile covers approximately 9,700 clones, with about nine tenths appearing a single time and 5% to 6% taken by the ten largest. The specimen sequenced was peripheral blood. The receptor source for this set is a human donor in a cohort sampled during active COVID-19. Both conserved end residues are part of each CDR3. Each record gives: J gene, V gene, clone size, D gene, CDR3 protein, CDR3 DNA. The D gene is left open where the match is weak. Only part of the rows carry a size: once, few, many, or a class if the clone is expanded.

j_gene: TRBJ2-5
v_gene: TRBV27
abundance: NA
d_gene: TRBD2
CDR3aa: CASSPLEASGAQETQYF
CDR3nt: TGTGCCAGCAGTCCCCTCGAGGCTAGCGGGGCCCAAGAGACCCAGTACTTC

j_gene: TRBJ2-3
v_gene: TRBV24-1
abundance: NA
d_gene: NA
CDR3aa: CATSDIGGGPDTQYF
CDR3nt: TGTGCCACCAGTGATATCGGGGGTGGGCCAGATACGCAGTATTTT

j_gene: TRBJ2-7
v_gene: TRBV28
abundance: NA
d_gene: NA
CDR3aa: CASSYPYSFAYEQYF
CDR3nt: TGTGCCAGCAGCTACCCGTACTCCTTCGCCTACGAGCAGTACTTC

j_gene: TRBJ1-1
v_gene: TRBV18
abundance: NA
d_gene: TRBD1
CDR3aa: CASSPGQQNTEAFF
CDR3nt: TGTGCCAGCTCCCCGGGACAGCAGAACACTGAAGCTTTCTTT

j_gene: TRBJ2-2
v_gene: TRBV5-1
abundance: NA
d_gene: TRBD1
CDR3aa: CASSPGQGGVNTGELFF
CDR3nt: TGCGCCAGCAGCCCGGGACAGGGTGGCGTAAACACCGGGGAGCTGTTTTTT

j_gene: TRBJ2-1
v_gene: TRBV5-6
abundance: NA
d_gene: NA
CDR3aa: CASSLLGSPYNEQFF
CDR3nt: TGTGCCAGCAGCTTGCTTGGGAGTCCTTACAATGAGCAGTTCTTC

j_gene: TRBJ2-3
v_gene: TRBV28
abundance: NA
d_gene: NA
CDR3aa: CASSPPTSLTDTQYF
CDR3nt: TGTGCCAGCAGTCCACCTACTAGTCTCACAGATACGCAGTATTTT

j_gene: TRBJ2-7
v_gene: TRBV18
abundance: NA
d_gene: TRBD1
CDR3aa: CASSPPNPGQGAGEQYF
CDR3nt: TGTGCCAGCTCACCCCCGAATCCGGGACAGGGGGCGGGCGAGCAGTACTTC

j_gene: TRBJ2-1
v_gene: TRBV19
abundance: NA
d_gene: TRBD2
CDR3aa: CASSMGHSGDNEQFF
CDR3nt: TGTGCCAGTAGTATGGGTCATAGCGGGGACAATGAGCAGTTCTTC

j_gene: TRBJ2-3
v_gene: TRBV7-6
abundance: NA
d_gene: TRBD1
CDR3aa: CASSSYTGVDTQYF
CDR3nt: TGTGCCAGCAGCTCCTACACAGGGGTCGATACGCAGTATTTT

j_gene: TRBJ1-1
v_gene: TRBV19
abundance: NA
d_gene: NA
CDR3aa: CASTPRWGAEAFF
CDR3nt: TGTGCCAGTACCCCTCGGTGGGGAGCTGAAGCTTTCTTT

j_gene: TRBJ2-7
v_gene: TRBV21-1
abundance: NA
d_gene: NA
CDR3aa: CASSSRDRVHEQYF
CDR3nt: TGTGCCAGCAGCTCCCGGGACAGGGTCCACGAGCAGTACTTC

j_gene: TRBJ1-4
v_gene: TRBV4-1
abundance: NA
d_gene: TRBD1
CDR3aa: CASSLGQGREKLFF
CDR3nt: TGCGCCAGCAGCCTAGGACAGGGAAGAGAAAAACTGTTTTTT

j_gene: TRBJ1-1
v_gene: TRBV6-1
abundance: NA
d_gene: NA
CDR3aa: CASSDQRNTEAFF
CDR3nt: TGTGCCAGCAGTGACCAGCGGAACACTGAAGCTTTCTTT

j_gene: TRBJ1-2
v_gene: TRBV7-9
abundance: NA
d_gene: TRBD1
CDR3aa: CASSPRQGAFGYTF
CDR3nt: TGTGCCAGCAGCCCGAGACAGGGGGCATTTGGCTACACCTTC

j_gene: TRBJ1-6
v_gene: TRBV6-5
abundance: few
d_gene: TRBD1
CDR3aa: CASTWTGPYNSPLHF
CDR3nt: TGTGCCAGCACATGGACAGGCCCCTATAATTCACCCCTCCACTTT

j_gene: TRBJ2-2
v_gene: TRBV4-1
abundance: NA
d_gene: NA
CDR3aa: CASSQDQSQGGELFF
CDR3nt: TGCGCCAGCAGCCAAGATCAGAGCCAGGGCGGGGAGCTGTTTTTT

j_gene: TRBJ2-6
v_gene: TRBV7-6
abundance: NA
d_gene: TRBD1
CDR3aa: CASSLGQGYGANVLTF
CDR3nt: TGTGCCAGCAGCTTAGGACAGGGGTATGGGGCCAACGTCCTGACTTTC

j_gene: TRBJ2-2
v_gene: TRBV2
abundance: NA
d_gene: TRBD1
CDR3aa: CASTRGQGNTGELFF
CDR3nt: TGTGCCAGCACCCGGGGACAGGGGAACACCGGGGAGCTGTTTTTT

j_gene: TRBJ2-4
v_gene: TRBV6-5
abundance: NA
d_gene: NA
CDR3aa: CASRSLLAKNIQYF
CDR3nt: TGTGCCAGCAGGAGTTTATTAGCCAAAAACATTCAGTACTTC

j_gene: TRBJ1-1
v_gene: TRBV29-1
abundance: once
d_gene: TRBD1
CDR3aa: CSAVGQGATEAFF
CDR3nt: TGCAGCGCCGTTGGACAGGGGGCAACTGAAGCTTTCTTT

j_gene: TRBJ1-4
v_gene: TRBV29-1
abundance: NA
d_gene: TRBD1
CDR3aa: CSVTGTGIENEKLFF
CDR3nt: TGCAGCGTCACCGGGACAGGGATCGAGAATGAAAAACTGTTTTTT

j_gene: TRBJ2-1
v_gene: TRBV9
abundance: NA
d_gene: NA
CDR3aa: CASSVDELLYNEQFF
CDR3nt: TGTGCCAGCAGCGTAGACGAATTACTTTACAATGAGCAGTTCTTC

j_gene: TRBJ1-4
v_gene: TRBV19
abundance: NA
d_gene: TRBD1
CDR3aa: CASSIATWDRSFGNEKLFF
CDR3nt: TGTGCCAGTAGTATAGCCACTTGGGACAGAAGTTTTGGTAATGAAAAACTGTTTTTT

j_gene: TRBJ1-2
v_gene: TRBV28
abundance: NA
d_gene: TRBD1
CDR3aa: CASSWGQGSVYGYTF
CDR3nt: TGTGCCAGCAGTTGGGGACAGGGCAGTGTCTATGGCTACACCTTC

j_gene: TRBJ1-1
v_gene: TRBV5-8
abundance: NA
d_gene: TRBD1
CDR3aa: CASRYPGTGESTEAFF
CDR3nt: TGTGCCAGCAGGTATCCCGGGACAGGGGAGAGCACTGAAGCTTTCTTT

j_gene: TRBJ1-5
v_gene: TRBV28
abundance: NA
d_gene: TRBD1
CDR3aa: CASRAGTGNQPQHF
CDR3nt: TGTGCCAGCAGGGCCGGGACAGGCAACCAGCCCCAGCATTTT

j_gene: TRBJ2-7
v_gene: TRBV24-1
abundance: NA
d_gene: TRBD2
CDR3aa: CATSDLVPGTSDDEQYF
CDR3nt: TGTGCCACCAGTGACCTAGTCCCTGGGACTAGCGATGACGAGCAGTACTTC

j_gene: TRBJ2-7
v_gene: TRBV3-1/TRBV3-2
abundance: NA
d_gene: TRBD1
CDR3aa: CASSFPGQGVYEQYF
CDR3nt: TGTGCCAGCAGCTTTCCGGGACAGGGGGTATACGAGCAGTACTTC

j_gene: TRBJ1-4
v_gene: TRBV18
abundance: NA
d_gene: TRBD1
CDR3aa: CASSPGQGEKLFF
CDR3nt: TGTGCCAGCTCACCGGGACAGGGGGAAAAACTGTTTTTT

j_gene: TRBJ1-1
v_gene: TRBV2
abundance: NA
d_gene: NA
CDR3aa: CASRGGQMNTEAFF
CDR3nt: TGTGCCAGCAGGGGCGGACAGATGAACACTGAAGCTTTCTTT

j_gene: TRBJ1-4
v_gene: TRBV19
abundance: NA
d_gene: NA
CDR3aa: CASSIQGDNEKLFF
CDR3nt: TGTGCCAGTAGTATACAAGGGGATAATGAAAAACTGTTTTTT

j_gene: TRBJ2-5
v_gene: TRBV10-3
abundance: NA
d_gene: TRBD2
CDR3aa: CAIATSGGQETQYF
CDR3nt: TGTGCCATAGCGACTAGCGGGGGTCAAGAGACCCAGTACTTC

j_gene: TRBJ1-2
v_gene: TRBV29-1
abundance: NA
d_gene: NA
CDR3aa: CSVGGRDYGYTF
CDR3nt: TGCAGCGTTGGAGGCAGGGACTATGGCTACACCTTC

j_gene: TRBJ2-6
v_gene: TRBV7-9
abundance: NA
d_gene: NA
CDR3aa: CASSEQGSKGANVLTF
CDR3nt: TGTGCCAGCAGCGAACAGGGTTCCAAGGGGGCCAACGTCCTGACTTTC

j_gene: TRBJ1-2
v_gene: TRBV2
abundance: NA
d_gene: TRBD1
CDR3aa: CASPTGGGYGYTF
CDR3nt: TGTGCCAGCCCGACAGGGGGTGGCTATGGCTACACCTTC

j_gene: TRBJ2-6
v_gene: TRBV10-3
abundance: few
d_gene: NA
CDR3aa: CAINVGRGLVSGANVLTF
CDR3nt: TGTGCCATCAATGTGGGACGGGGACTTGTCTCTGGGGCCAACGTCCTGACTTTC

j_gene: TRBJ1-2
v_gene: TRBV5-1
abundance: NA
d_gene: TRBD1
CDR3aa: CASRWDSNNYGYTF
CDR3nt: TGCGCCAGCAGGTGGGACAGTAATAACTATGGCTACACCTTC

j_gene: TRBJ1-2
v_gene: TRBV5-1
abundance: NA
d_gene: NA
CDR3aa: CASSLDGYGYGYTF
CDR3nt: TGCGCCAGCAGCTTGGACGGGTATGGCTATGGCTACACCTTC

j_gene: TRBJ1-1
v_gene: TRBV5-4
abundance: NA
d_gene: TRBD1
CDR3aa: CASSLGQGAEAFF
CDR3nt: TGTGCCAGCAGCTTGGGACAGGGGGCTGAAGCTTTCTTT

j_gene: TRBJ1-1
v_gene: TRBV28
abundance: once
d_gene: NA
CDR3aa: CASSLAGGAMNTEAFF
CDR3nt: TGTGCCAGCAGTTTAGCTGGAGGGGCCATGAACACTGAAGCTTTCTTT

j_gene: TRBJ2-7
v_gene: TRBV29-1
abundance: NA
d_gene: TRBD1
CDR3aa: CSVGRDRGSHEQYF
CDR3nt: TGCAGCGTTGGTAGAGACAGGGGGAGCCACGAGCAGTACTTC

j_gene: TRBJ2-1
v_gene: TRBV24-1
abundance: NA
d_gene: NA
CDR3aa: CATEGKGANEQFF
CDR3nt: TGTGCCACCGAGGGAAAAGGAGCAAATGAGCAGTTCTTC

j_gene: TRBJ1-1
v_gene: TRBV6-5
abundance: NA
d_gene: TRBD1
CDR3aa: CASSSDRGPNEAFF
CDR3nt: TGTGCCAGCAGTAGCGACAGGGGGCCTAATGAAGCTTTCTTT

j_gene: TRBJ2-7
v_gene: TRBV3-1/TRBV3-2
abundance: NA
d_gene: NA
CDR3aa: CASSPASLGAALYEQYF
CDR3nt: TGTGCCAGCAGCCCGGCCTCCCTGGGGGCAGCCCTCTACGAGCAGTACTTC

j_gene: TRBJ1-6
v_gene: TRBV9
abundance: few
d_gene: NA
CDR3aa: CASSPQGGVNNSPLHF
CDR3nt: TGTGCCAGCAGCCCCCAAGGAGGAGTAAATAATTCACCCCTCCACTTT

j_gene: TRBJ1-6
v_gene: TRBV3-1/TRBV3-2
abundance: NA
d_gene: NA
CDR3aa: CASSQGRGDAYNSPLHF
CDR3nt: TGTGCCAGCAGCCAAGGGCGGGGGGATGCCTATAATTCACCCCTCCACTTT

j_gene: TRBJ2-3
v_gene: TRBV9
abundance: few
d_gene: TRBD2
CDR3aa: CASSETYSGGAGDTQYF
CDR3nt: TGTGCCAGCAGCGAAACCTATAGCGGGGGGGCGGGAGATACGCAGTATTTT

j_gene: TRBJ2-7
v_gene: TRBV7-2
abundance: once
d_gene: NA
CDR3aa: CASSLVPGSHEQYF
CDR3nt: TGTGCCAGCAGCTTAGTGCCGGGATCCCACGAGCAGTACTTC

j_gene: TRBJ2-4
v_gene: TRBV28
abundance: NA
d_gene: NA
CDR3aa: CASSHGGSKNIQYF
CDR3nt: TGTGCCAGCAGCCATGGGGGGTCCAAAAACATTCAGTACTTC